This TCR beta chain originates from a study of blood T cell repertoires in COVID-19. Whole-study context: PBMCs, B-cell-depleted T cells, or T cells were the source of the cDNA or gDNA that made up the material.

This clone was detected a few times. Germline CDR1 reads SGHDN; CDR2 reads FVKESK. The CDR3 length is 17 residues. The V gene end was trimmed by 1 base and the J gene end by 6 bases; junction bases not matched to a gene: 9. TCRdb's table, derived via immunoSEQ multiplex PCR, lists solely in-frame clones and lacks some. This sample yields 55,000 to 75,000 clones, of which 70% to 75% are seen a single time; 35% to 45% belongs to the top ten. Sequencing was done on a sample of peripheral blood. The TCR originated in a woman in her 70s with acute or convalescent COVID-19. The chain is built from TRBV14 and TRBJ1-4; 9 bases are a match to TRBD1. Here the CDR3 DNA reads TGTGCCAGCAGCCAAGTGGACAGGGGATTCCCTGATGAAAAACTGTTTTTT. Its translation is CASSQVDRGFPDEKLFF.